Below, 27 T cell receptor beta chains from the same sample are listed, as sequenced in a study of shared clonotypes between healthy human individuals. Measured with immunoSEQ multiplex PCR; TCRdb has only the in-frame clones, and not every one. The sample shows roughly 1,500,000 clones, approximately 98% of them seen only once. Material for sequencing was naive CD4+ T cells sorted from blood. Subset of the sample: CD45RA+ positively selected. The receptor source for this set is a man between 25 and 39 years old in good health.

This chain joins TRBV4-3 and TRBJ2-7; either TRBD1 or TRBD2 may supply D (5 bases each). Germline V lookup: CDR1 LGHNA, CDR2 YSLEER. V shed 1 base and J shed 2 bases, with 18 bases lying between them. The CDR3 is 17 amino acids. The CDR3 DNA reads TGCGCCAGCAGCCAAGCCCTGGGACCTAGCTCTCCCTACGAGCAGTACTTC. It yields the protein CASSQALGPSSPYEQYF.

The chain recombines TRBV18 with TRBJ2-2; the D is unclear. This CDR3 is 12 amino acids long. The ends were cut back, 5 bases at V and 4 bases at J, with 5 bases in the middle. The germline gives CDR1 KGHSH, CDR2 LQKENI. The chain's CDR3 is CASSVSTGELFF. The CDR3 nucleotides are TGTGCCAGCTCAGTAAGCACCGGGGAGCTGTTTTTT.

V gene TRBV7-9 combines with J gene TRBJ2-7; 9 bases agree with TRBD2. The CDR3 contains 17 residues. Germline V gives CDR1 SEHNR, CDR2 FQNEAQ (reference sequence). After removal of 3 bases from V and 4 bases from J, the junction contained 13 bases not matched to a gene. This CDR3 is CASSLGGLAGDLYEQYF. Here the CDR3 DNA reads TGTGCCAGCAGCTTGGGGGGCTTAGCGGGAGACCTTTACGAGCAGTACTTC.

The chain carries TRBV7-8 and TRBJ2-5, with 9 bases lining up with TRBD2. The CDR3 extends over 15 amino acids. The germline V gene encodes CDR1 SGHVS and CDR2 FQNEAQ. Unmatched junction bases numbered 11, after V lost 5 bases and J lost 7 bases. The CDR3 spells CASSPQTSGKGTQYF. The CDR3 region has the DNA TGTGCCAGCAGCCCCCAGACTAGCGGAAAAGGGACCCAGTACTTC.

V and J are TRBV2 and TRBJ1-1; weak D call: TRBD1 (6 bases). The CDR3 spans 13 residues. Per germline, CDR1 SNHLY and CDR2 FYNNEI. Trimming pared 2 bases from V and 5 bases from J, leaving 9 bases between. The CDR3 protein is CASSEYRETEAFF. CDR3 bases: TGTGCCAGCAGTGAATACAGGGAAACTGAAGCTTTCTTT.

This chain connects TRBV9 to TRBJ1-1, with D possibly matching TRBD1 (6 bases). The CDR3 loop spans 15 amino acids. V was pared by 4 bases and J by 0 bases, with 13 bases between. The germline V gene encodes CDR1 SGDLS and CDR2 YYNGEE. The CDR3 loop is CASSPTGAVNTEAFF. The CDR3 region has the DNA TGTGCCAGCAGCCCGACGGGGGCCGTGAACACTGAAGCTTTCTTT.

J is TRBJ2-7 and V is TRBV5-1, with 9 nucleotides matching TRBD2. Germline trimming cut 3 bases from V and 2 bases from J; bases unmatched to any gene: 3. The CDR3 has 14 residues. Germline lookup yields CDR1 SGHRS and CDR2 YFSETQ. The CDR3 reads CASSSAGGAYEQYF. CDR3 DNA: TGCGCCAGCAGCTCAGCGGGAGGAGCCTACGAGCAGTACTTC.

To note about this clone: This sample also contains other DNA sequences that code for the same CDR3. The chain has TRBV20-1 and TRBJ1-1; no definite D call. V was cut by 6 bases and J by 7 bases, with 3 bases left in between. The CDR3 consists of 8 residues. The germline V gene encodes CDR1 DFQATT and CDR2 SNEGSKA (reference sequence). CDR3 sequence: CSASEAFF. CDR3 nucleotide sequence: TGCAGTGCGAGTGAAGCTTTCTTT.

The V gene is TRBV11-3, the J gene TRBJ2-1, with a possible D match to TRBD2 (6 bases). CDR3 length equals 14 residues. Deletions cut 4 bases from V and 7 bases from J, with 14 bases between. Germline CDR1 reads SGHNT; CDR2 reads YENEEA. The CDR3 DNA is TGTGCCAGCAGCTGGGAAACGGGAGAAAATGAGCAGTTCTTC. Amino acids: CASSWETGENEQFF.

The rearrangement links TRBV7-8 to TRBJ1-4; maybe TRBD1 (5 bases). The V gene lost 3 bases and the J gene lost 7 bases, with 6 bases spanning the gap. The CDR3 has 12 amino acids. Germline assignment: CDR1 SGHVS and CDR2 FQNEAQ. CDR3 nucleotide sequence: TGTGCCAGCAGCTTTGACAGTGAAAAACTGTTTTTT. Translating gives CASSFDSEKLFF. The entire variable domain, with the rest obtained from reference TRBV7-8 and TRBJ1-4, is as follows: GAGVSQSPRYKVAKRGQDVALRCDPISGHVSLFWYQQALGQGPEFLTYFQNEAQLDKSGLPSDRFFAERPEGSVSTLKIQRTQQEDSAVYLCASSFDSEKLFFGSGTQLSVL.

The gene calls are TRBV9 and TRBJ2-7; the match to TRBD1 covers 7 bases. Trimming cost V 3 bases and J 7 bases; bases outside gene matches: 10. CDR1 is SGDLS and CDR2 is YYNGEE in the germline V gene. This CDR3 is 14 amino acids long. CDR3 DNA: TGTGCCAGCAGCGCCCTAATGACAGGGCTTGAGCAGTACTTC. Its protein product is CASSALMTGLEQYF.

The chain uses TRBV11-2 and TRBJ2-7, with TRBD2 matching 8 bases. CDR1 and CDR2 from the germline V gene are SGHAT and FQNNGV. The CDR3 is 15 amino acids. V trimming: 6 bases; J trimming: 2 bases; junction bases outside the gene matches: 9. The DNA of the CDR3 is TGTGCCAGCAGGCACCCGGGGGGGGTCCCCTACGAGCAGTACTTC. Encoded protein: CASRHPGGVPYEQYF. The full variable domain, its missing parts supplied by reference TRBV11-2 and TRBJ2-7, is EAGVAQSPRYKIIEKRQSVAFWCNPISGHATLYWYQQILGQGPKLLIQFQNNGVVDDSQLPKDRFSAERLKGVDSTLKIQPAKLEDSAVYLCASRHPGGVPYEQYFGPGTRLTVT.

The CDR3 region has the DNA TGCGCCAGCAGCTTGCCCTGGGACAGAGGGGCATCCTACGAGCAGTACTTC. Protein: CASSLPWDRGASYEQYF. The rearrangement uses TRBV5-1 and TRBJ2-7; the match to TRBD1 covers 7 bases. CDR3 length equals 17 residues. Germline values: CDR1 SGHRS, CDR2 YFSETQ. J was trimmed by 1 base and V by 1 base; bases with no gene match: 11.

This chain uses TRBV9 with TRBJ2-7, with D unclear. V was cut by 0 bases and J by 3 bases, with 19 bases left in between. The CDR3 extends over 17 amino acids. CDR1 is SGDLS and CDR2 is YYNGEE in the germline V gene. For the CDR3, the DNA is TGTGCCAGCAGCGTAGTTAGGGTCGGAGTAATAGGCTACGAGCAGTACTTC. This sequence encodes CASSVVRVGVIGYEQYF.

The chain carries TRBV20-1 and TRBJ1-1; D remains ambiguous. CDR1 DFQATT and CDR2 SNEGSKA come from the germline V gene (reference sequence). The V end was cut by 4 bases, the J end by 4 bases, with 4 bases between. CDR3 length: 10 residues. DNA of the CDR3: TGCAGTGCTATGGTCACTGAAGCTTTCTTT. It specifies CSAMVTEAFF.

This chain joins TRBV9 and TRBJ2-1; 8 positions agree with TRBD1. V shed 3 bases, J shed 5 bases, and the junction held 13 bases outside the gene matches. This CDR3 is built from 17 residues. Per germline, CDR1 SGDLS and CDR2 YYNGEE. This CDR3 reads CASSADRGFSLDNEQFF. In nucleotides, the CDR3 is TGTGCCAGCAGCGCCGACAGGGGATTTTCTTTAGACAATGAGCAGTTCTTC.

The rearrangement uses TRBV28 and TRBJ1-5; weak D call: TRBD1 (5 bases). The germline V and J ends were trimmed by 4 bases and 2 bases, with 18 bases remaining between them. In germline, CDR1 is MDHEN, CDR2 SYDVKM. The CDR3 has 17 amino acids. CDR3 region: CASSSSYGAFGNQPQHF. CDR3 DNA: TGTGCCAGCAGTTCTTCCTATGGGGCCTTTGGCAATCAGCCCCAGCATTTT. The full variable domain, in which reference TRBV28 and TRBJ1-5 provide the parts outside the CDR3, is DVKVTQSSRYLVKRTGEKVFLECVQDMDHENMFWYRQDPGLGLRLIYFSYDVKMKEKGDIPEGYSVSREKKERFSLILESASTNQTSMYLCASSSSYGAFGNQPQHFGDGTRLSIL.

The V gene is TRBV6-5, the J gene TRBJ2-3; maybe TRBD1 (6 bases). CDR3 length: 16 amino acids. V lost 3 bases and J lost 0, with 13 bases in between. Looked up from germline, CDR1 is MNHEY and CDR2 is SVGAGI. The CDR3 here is CASSYLTGLSTDTQYF. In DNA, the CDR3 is TGTGCCAGCAGTTATTTGACAGGCCTTAGCACAGATACGCAGTATTTT.

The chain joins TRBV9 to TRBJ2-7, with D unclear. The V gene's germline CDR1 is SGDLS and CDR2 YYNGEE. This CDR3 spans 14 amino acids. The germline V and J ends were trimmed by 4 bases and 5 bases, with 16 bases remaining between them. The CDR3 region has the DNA TGTGCCAGCAGCCCCCGCCAGGCCCCCCACGAGCAGTACTTC. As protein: CASSPRQAPHEQYF.

This CDR3 reads CASSLEPTRRFYEQYF. CDR3 nucleotide sequence: TGCGCCAGCAGCCTAGAGCCGACTAGACGCTTCTACGAGCAGTACTTC. The V call is TRBV4-1, the J call TRBJ2-7; D might be TRBD2 (6 bases). The CDR3 covers 16 residues. CDR1 is MGHRA and CDR2 is YSYEKL in the germline V gene. Trimming cost V 4 bases and J 3 bases, with 19 bases left between them.

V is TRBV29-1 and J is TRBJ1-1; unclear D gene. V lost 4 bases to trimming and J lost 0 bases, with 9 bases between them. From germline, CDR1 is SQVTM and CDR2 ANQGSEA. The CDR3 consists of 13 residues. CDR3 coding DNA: TGCAGCGTTGTCCCACTGATGAACACTGAAGCTTTCTTT. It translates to CSVVPLMNTEAFF.

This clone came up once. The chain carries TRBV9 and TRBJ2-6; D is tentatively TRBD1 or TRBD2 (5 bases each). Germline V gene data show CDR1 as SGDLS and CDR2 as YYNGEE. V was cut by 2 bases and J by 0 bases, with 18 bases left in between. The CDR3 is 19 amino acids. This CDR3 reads CASSVGRDPDSSGANVLTF. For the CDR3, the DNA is TGTGCCAGCAGCGTCGGACGGGACCCCGACAGCTCTGGGGCCAACGTCCTGACTTTC.

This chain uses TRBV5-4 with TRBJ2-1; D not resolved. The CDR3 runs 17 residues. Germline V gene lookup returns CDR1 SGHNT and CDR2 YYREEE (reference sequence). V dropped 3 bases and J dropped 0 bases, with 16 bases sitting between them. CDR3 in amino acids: CASSSSPTDSSYNEQFF. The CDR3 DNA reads TGTGCCAGCAGCTCATCCCCGACCGATAGCTCCTACAATGAGCAGTTCTTC. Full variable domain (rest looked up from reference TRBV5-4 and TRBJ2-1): ETGVTQSPTHLIKTRGQQVTLRCSSQSGHNTVSWYQQALGQGPQFIFQYYREEENGRGNFPPRFSGLQFPNYSSELNVNALELDDSALYLCASSSSPTDSSYNEQFFGPGTRLTVL.

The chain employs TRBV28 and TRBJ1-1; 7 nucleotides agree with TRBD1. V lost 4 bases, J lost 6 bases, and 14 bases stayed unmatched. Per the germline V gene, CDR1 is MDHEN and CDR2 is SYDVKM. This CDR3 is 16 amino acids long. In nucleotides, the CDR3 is TGTGCCAGCAGTTCCCCCCCCAGGGGGTACAGGCCTGAAGCTTTCTTT. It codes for CASSSPPRGYRPEAFF.

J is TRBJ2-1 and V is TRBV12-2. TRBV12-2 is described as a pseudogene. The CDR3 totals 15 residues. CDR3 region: CASRFTSRNGDEQFF. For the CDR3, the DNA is TGTGCAAGTCGCTTTACGAGTCGGAATGGGGATGAGCAGTTCTTC.

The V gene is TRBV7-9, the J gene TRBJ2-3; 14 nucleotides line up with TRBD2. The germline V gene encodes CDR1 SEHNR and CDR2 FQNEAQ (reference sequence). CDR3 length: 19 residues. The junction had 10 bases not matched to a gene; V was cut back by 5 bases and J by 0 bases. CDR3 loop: CASSPGLAGVNPSTDTQYF. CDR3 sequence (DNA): TGTGCCAGCAGCCCGGGACTAGCGGGAGTAAACCCTAGCACAGATACGCAGTATTTT.

CDR3 nucleotide sequence: TGTGCCAGCAGTTTTCCAACAGCTTATAGCAATCAGCCCCAGCATTTT. It specifies CASSFPTAYSNQPQHF. J is TRBJ1-5 and V is TRBV28, with unresolved D. The CDR3 sequence is 16 residues long. Germline V gene data show CDR1 as MDHEN and CDR2 as SYDVKM. V lost 3 bases, J lost 0 bases, and 12 bases lay in between.